This T cell receptor beta chain appears in the sequencing data of a study of shared clonotypes between healthy human individuals. Data came from immunoSEQ multiplex PCR; TCRdb stores just in-frame clones and leaves some out. The sample lists 560,000 or so clones; approximately 96% were seen once. CDR1 and CDR2 from the germline V gene are SGDLS and YYNGEE. The CDR3 has 13 amino acids. The V gene lost 2 bases and the J gene lost 0 bases, with 4 bases spanning the gap. Selected positively for CCR7 and CD45RO-negative, naive CD8 cells excluded terminally differentiated effector memory CD45RA+ cells. About this clone: Other DNA variants within this sample encode the same CDR3.

This receptor was identified in a woman aged 25 to 39 in good health. The sample taken for sequencing was naive CD8+ T cells sorted from blood. The chain carries TRBV9 and TRBJ2-3, with no clear D. This CDR3 is CASSVLSTDTQYF. CDR3 coding DNA: TGTGCCAGCAGCGTCCTGAGCACAGATACGCAGTATTTT.